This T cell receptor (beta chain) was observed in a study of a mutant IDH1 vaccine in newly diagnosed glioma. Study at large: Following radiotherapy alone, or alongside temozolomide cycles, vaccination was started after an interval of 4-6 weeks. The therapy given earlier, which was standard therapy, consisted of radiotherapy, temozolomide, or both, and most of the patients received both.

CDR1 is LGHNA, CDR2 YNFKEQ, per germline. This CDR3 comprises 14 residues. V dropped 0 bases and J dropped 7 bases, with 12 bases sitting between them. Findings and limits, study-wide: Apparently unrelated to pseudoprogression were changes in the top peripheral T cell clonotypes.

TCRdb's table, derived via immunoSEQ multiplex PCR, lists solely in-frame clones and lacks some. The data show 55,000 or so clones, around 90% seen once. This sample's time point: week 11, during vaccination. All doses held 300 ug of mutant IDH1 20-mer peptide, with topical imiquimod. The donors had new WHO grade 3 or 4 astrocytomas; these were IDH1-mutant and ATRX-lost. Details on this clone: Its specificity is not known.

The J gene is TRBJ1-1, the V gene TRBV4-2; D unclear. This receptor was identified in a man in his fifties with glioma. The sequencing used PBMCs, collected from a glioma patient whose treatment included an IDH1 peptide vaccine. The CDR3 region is CASSQDMGNDEAFF. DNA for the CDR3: TGTGCCAGCAGCCAAGATATGGGTAACGATGAAGCTTTCTTT.